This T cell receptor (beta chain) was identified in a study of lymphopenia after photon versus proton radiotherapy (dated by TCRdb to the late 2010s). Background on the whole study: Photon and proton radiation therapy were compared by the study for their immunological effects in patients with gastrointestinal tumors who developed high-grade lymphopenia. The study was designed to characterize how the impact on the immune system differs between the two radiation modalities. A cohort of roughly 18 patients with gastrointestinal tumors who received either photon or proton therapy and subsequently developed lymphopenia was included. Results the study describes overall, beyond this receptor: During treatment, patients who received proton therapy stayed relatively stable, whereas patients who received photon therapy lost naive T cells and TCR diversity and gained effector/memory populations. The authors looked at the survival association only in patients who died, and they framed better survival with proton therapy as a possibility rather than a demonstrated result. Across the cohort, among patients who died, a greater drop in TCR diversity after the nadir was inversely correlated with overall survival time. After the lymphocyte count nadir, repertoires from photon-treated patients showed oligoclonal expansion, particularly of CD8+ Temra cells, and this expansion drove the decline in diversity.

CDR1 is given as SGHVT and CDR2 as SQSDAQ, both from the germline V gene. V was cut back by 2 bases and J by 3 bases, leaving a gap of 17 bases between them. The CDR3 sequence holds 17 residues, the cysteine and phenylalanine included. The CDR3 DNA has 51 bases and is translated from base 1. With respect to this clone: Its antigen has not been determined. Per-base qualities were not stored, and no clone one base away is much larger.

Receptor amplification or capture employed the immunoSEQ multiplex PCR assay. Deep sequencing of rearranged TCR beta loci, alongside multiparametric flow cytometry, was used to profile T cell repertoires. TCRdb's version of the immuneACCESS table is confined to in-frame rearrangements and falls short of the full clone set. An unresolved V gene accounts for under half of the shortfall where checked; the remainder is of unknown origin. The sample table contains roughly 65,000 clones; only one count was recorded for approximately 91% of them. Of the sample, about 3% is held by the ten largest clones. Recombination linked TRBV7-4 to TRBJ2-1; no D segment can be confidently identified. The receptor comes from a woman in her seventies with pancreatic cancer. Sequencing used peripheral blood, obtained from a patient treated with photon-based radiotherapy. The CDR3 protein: CASSLKLARVYYNEQFF. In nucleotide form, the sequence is TGTGCCAGCAGCTTAAAACTCGCCAGAGTTTACTACAATGAGCAGTTCTTC.